This T cell receptor beta chain is drawn from a study of patients and donors after allogeneic stem cell transplantation. This clonotype has more than one count but fewer than ten. The germline V gene encodes CDR1 MNHNY and CDR2 SVGAGI (reference sequence). The CDR3 totals 13 residues. V was shortened by 2 bases and J by 3 bases, with 8 bases between the two germline ends. MiXCR, applied by TCRdb to the RT-PCR reads, yields one record per CDR3 protein. The repertoire holds about a million distinct CDR3 sequences, 18% seen once, with roughly 6% in the top ten. Sequencing was performed on blood, either unsorted or a sorted T cell fraction (not recorded which). This sequence joins TRBV6-6 and TRBJ2-7, with D tentatively TRBD2 (6 bases). The origin of this receptor is a human donor who was either an allogeneic HSCT recipient or a stem cell or donor lymphocyte infusion donor (not recorded which). It is not recorded whose cells these are; they may come from a transplant donor. The CDR3 nucleotides are TGTGCCAGCAGTTACAAGGAGGGCTACGAGCAGTACTTC. This translates into CASSYKEGYEQYF.